These 6 T cell receptor beta chains share one sample of origin, sequenced in a study of blood T cell repertoires in COVID-19. Sequencing used immunoSEQ multiplex PCR; TCRdb keeps in-frame clones, though not all of them. The table has 150,000 or so clones, about 80% seen once. The specimen was PBMCs or T cells enriched from blood (not recorded which). The source of these receptors is a woman aged 50 to 60 who had recovered from COVID-19.

This clone was seen more than once but under ten times. The gene calls are TRBV10-3 and TRBJ1-1; 11 nucleotides match TRBD1. V lost 4 bases, J lost 4 bases, and 2 bases stayed unmatched. The CDR3 spans 14 residues. The germline gives CDR1 ENHRY, CDR2 SYGVKD. CDR3 protein: CAISGTGGITEAFF. CDR3 nucleotides: TGTGCCATCAGTGGGACAGGGGGCATCACTGAAGCTTTCTTT.

The gene calls are TRBV3-1 (or the pseudogene TRBV3-2) and TRBJ1-6; perhaps TRBD1 as D (6 bases). CDR1 and CDR2 (germline): LGHDT, YNNKEL (reference sequence). There are 15 residues in the CDR3. Trimming removed 0 bases from V and 7 bases from J, with 10 bases in between. CDR3 in amino acids: CASSQDWQGNSPLHF. The CDR3 coding sequence is TGTGCCAGCAGCCAAGACTGGCAGGGGAATTCACCCCTCCACTTT.

This chain links TRBV19 with TRBJ1-1; possible D gene TRBD1, 5 bases. This CDR3 is 13 amino acids long. Germline V gene data show CDR1 as LNHDA and CDR2 as SQIVND (reference sequence). Trimming shortened V by 3 bases and J by 4 bases, and 9 bases separated the two germline ends. As DNA, the CDR3 is TGTGCCAGTAGTATCGACAGTACCACTGAAGCTTTCTTT. Translation gives CASSIDSTTEAFF.

The V gene is TRBV12-5, the J gene TRBJ1-1; possibly TRBD1 for D (5 bases). V lost 2 bases, J lost 1 base, and 11 bases lay in between. The CDR3 length is 15 residues. Germline lookup yields CDR1 LGHNT and CDR2 FRNRAP. CDR3 amino acids: CASGLNVQGNTEAFF. CDR3 in DNA: TGTGCTAGTGGTTTGAACGTTCAGGGGAACACTGAAGCTTTCTTT.

In this sample, this clone turned up once. The chain uses TRBV3-1 (or the pseudogene TRBV3-2) and TRBJ2-2, with D maybe TRBD2 (6 bases). Germline assignment: CDR1 LGHDT and CDR2 YNNKEL (reference sequence). Deletions cut 3 bases from V and 4 bases from J, with 15 bases between. This CDR3 is built from 16 residues. The CDR3 loop reads CASSQRRGSSTGELFF. DNA for the CDR3: TGTGCCAGCAGCCAGCGTCGGGGGTCAAGCACCGGGGAGCTGTTTTTT.

This clone came up a few times. The chain links TRBV2 to TRBJ1-2; 10 positions match TRBD1. CDR1 is SNHLY and CDR2 is FYNNEI in the germline V gene. V dropped 4 bases and J dropped 4; count of bases not matched to a gene: 3. This CDR3 has 14 residues. The CDR3 coding sequence is TGTGCCAGCAGTGGACAGGGGGCGCGCTATGGCTACACCTTC. It yields the protein CASSGQGARYGYTF.